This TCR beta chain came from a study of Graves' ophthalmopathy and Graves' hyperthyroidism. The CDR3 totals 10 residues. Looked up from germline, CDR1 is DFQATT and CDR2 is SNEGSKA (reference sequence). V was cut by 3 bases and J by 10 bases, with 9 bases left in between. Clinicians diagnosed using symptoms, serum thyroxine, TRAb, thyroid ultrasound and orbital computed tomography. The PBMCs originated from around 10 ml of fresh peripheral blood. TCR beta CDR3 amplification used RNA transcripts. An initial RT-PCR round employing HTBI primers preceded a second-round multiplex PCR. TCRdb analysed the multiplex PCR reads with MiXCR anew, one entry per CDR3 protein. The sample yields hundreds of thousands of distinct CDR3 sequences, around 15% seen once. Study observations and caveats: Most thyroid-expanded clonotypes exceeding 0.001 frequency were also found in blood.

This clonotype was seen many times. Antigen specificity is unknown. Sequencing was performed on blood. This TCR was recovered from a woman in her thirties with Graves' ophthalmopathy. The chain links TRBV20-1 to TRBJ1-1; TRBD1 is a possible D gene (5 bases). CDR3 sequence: CSASEGIAFF. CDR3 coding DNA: TGCAGTGCTAGCGAGGGGATAGCTTTCTTT.